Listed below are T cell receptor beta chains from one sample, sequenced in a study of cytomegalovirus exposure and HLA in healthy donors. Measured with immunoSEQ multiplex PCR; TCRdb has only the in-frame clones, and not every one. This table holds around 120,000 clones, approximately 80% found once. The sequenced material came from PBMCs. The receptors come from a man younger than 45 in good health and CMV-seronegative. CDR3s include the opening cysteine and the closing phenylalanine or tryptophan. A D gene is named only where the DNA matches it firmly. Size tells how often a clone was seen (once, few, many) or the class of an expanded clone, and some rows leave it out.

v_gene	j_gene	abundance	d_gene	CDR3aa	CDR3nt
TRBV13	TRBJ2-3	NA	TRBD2	CASSSPLADTDTQYF	TGTGCCAGCAGTTCCCCGCTAGCGGACACAGATACGCAGTATTTT
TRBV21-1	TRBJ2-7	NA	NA	CASSKGPGNYEQYF	TGTGCCAGCAGCAAAGGCCCAGGGAACTACGAGCAGTACTTC
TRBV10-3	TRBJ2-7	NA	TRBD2	CAIRSGLGLEDEQYF	TGTGCCATCCGGAGTGGACTAGGGCTAGAAGACGAGCAGTACTTC
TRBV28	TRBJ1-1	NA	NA	CASRKGRHSLVTEAFF	TGTGCCAGCAGGAAGGGGAGGCATTCTTTAGTCACTGAAGCTTTCTTT
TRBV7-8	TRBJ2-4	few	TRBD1	CASSSQGAAAKNIQYF	TGTGCCAGCAGCTCCCAGGGGGCGGCGGCCAAAAACATTCAGTACTTC
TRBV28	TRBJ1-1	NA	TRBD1	CASSLLSGIKRTGGKGTEAFF	TGTGCCAGCAGTTTGTTATCTGGGATAAAAAGGACAGGGGGCAAGGGCACTGAAGCTTTCTTT
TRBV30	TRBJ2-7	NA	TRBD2	CAWSLGTSAHYEQYF	TGTGCCTGGAGTTTGGGGACTAGCGCCCACTACGAGCAGTACTTC
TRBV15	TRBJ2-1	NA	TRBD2	CATSSPPGTSGIPSSYNEQFF	TGTGCCACCAGCAGTCCCCCCGGGACTAGCGGAATACCGAGCTCCTACAATGAGCAGTTCTTC
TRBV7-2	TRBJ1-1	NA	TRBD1	CASSPDRGRFRTEAFF	TGTGCCAGCAGCCCGGACAGGGGAAGATTTAGAACTGAAGCTTTCTTT
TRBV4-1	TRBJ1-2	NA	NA	CASSHKQDAPYGYPF	TGCGCCAGCAGCCACAAACAGGACGCCCCCTATGGCTACCCCTTC
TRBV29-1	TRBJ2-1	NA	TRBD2	CSVVGGTSATYNEQFF	TGCAGCGTTGTAGGTGGGACTAGCGCCACCTACAATGAGCAGTTCTTC
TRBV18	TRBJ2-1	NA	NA	CASSPENNEQFF	TGTGCCAGCTCACCAGAGAACAATGAGCAGTTCTTC
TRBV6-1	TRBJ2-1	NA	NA	CASRAVHDIYNEQFF	TGTGCCAGCAGAGCCGTACATGACATATACAATGAGCAGTTCTTC
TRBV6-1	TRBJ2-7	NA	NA	CASSGLRGAEQYF	TGTGCCAGCAGTGGCCTCAGGGGAGCCGAGCAGTACTTC
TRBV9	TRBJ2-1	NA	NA	CASSSPGGSYNEQFF	TGTGCCAGCAGCTCACCCGGGGGTTCCTACAATGAGCAGTTCTTC
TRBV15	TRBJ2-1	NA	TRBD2	CATSRLPSVGGRARNEQFF	TGTGCCACCAGCAGGTTACCTAGCGTTGGCGGGAGGGCCAGGAATGAGCAGTTCTTC